This TCR beta chain was recorded in a study of cytomegalovirus exposure and HLA in healthy donors (dated 2017 in TCRdb). Looking at the study overall: According to an earlier analysis of 587 of the donors, some 170 million T cells yielded some 110 million unique TCR beta sequences and approximately 280 Gb of sequence data. An early release covering approximately 600 HLA-typed donors comprised 250 to 350 gigabases of sequencing data and 85 million or so unique TCR sequences. Of the approximately 370 genotyped donors, over 80% were placed in the genetic ancestry cluster associated with self-reported Caucasian donors. The aim of the study was to test whether cataloging public T cell receptors could identify signatures of past pathogen exposure. The study used immunosequencing to profile the T cell repertoires of 666 subjects and linked those repertoires to cytomegalovirus serostatus. Besides the first cohort of about 730 subjects, a separate validation cohort made up of 90 to 150 different subjects was used. To predict cytomegalovirus infection status, the study brought together high-throughput TCR immunosequencing, statistical association of individual TCRs with disease status, and machine learning. In a later analysis, previously published TCR beta repertoires from 666 donors were re-analyzed and high-resolution HLA genotyping was added so that TCR occurrence patterns could be studied. In the later analysis, no new phenotypic data were used to find candidate immune exposures; instead, reliance was placed on TCR beta sequences and their occurrence across donors. An earlier analysis of 587 of the donors applied high-throughput TCR beta sequencing to assess whether each TCR beta V gene segment acted as functional or pseudogenic. Donor age, sex, ethnicity and CMV serostatus were compiled together with the repertoire data. In a later genetic analysis, genome-wide SNP genotypes for about 65% of the roughly 670 donors were used, and that subset was treated as a discovery cohort. Every repertoire in the discovery cohort had been generated on one and the same sequencing platform. Both class I and class II loci were covered by HLA typing, at four-digit resolution. The number of donors typed differed by locus, with roughly 629-640 for A, B, C, DRB1 and DQB1, roughly 520 for DQA1, 600 to 610 for DPA1, and 472 for DPB1. A few DR-DQ haplotypes were handled as single units for association and clustering because linkage in the cohort was strong. On average, over 200,000 unique TCR beta nucleotide sequences were sequenced per donor among about 400 genotyped donors of the cohort, with roughly a sixth of those sequences being non-productive.

Library prep was done by the immunoSEQ multiplex PCR assay. For the multiplex PCR, a mixture combining 60 forward primers for TCR Vbeta segments and 13 reverse primers for TCR Jbeta segments was used. The CDR3 region of rearranged TCR beta genes was amplified from genomic DNA with a multiplex PCR assay. Amplified TCR beta libraries were sequenced as 87-base-pair reads on the Illumina HiSeq System. Per the original workflow: A later analysis counted around 72 million unique TCR beta chains across the 550 to 700 repertoires, and around 9.9 million of these chains were shared by at least two donors. To remove PCR and sequencing errors, raw reads were error-corrected and collapsed into unique sequences using a nearest-neighbor algorithm that merged closely related sequences. Alignment of CDR3 sequences to IMGT reference sequences was used to assign V, D and J gene segments. For a sequence to be retained, at least a six-nucleotide match to both a V gene segment and a J gene segment was required. Rearrangements were called productive when the CDR3 lacked stop codons and stayed in frame with V and J; all others were non-productive. CDR3 was defined according to IMGT convention as the region running from the second conserved V-encoded cysteine to the conserved J-encoded phenylalanine. Sequences without an unambiguous match to a single V gene segment were excluded from the earlier analysis of 450 to 650 of the donors. An earlier analysis of 587 of the donors classified V segments as functional when productive rearrangements were above 56.7% and as segregating when the standard deviation between donors was above 5%. A statistical classification framework was developed to diagnose cytomegalovirus status using the catalog of TCR beta chain sequences. In a later analysis, TCR nucleotide sequences were compared against IMGT/GENE-DB human TR gene sequences so that V and J genes could be assigned. Using the TCRdist pipeline, a later analysis assigned CDR3 sequences along with most-parsimonious VDJ recombination scenarios. In a later analysis, every TCR beta chain was defined by the combination of its CDR3 amino acid sequence and its V-gene family, and reads without a unique V-gene family were dropped. In a later analysis, 500 to 650 highly shared, low-generation-probability nucleotide sequences were removed to address suspected cross-contamination and a sequencing artifact. In a later analysis, a clonal expansion index for each public chain was calculated from normalized within-repertoire ranks of inferred template counts. A later analysis computed generation probabilities with a VDJ recombination model fitted to out-of-frame rearrangements, and checked the results against IGoR. A later analysis scored TCR-TCR, TCR-HLA and TCR-CMV co-occurrence with hypergeometric tests, applying a repertoire-size bias correction to TCR pairs. In a later analysis, false discovery rates were estimated by permuting HLA or CMV assignments 20 times. In a later analysis, co-occurring TCRs were grouped using DBSCAN, with TCRdist sequence similarity added in when clustering inside HLA-allele-positive subsets. Repertoires with fewer than 30,000 or more than 120,000 public chains, plus five repertoires with anomalous nucleotide sharing, were excluded from co-occurrence clustering. TCRdb took over this immuneACCESS table, retaining in-frame rearrangements with V and J assigned. Such tables are incomplete; in checked studies, under half of the missing clones stem from an unresolved V gene, and the remainder is unexplained. V, J and clone size derive from that table, while D and trimming were established from the DNA sequence. The sample table records around 99,000 clones; roughly 80% of these occur just once. Of the sample, roughly 3% falls within the top ten clones.

Taken from cysteine to phenylalanine, the CDR3 has 15 residues. The entry retains the CDR3 DNA only, 45 bases that are in frame from base 1. V loses 1 base, J loses 7 bases, and the germline ends lie 11 bases apart. CDR1 and CDR2 are drawn from the germline V gene: SGHVS, FQNEAQ. The cohort was made up of 500 to 850 healthy bone marrow donors. All cohort members were sampled while nominally healthy, although unrecorded immune exposures were likely present. The donor was CMV seronegative and was included in the group of about 350 seronegative cohort members. Every donor gave a peripheral blood sample, and the peripheral blood mononuclear cells from that sample were used for TCR beta sequencing. Genomic DNA extraction from the blood cell samples was performed with the Qiagen DNeasy Blood Extraction Kit. What the authors observed across the whole study: In a later analysis, the rate of TCR association differed among HLA loci, with DRB1 alleles having the most associated TCRs and HLA-C alleles having the fewest. A few of the identified cytomegalovirus-associated TCR beta chains were confirmed in vitro to be specific for cytomegalovirus antigens. Because some donors lacked HLA typing at each locus, the association tests relied only on the typed subset. For the cohort, immune exposure information was limited to CMV serostatus. According to a later genetic analysis, donors in an Asian-associated ancestry cluster had fewer N-insertions in productive TCRs than the roughly 670-donor mean. A further reported finding was that TCR beta sequences accurately predicted the HLA-A and HLA-B alleles for most subjects in the first cohort. Presence/absence analyses assumed roughly uniform sequencing depth across donors, an assumption that may not hold. In a later analysis, HLA-associated TCR beta chains showed more clonal expansion and lower generation probabilities than non-associated chains that were equally common. Most CMV-associated TCR beta chains appeared to be HLA-restricted in a later analysis, and the HLA associations seemed to be driven largely by CMV exposure. In an earlier analysis of approximately 590 of the donors, most TCR beta V segments appeared in productive rearrangements about 90% or about 30% of the time, broadly matching IMGT annotations. According to a later analysis, parvovirus B19, influenza, CMV and Epstein-Barr virus appeared linked to several top co-occurrence clusters. The study listed 164 TCR beta chains as associated with cytomegalovirus. A cluster of highly shared sequence variants was judged likely to represent a technical artifact of the sequencing pipeline. The authors suggested that the approach could potentially be generalized to other disease states and immunological phenotypes. Cytomegalovirus status was reported to be diagnosed by the classifier with high specificity and sensitivity in both the original and validation cohorts. Seventeen rarely observed V segments, including chromosome 9 orphons, were excluded from the earlier analysis of about 500 of the donors because counts were too low. Strong co-occurrence of HLA alleles, especially DR and DQ, made assigning TCR associations to individual alleles difficult. Most TCR sequences were observed very rarely across donors, whereas some public TCRs were present in many individuals. The cohort was sequenced for TCR beta chains only, and without alpha or paired-chain data the features that could be detected were limited. Specific HLA alleles were associated with 15,000 to 20,000 TCR beta sequences at a false discovery rate of 0.05 in a later analysis. Correlated functional status among segregating V segments might reflect linkage disequilibrium, but an unknown experimental factor could not be ruled out. Some IMGT-functional V segments, including TRBV6-2 and TRBV6-3, could not be distinguished by the 87-base-pair reads and were therefore excluded. V-gene and J-gene trimming of TCR beta chains was associated with a missense DCLRE1C variant in a later genetic analysis, and the association was replicated in an independent cohort.

Comments on this clone: Its antigen target is currently unknown. Base qualities are missing; no much larger clone stands one base away.

The sequence was collected from a man aged 40-49 years in good health and CMV-seronegative. The sequence joins TRBV7-8 to TRBJ1-6, with TRBD1 tentatively as D gene (6 bases match). Sample: PBMCs. The CDR3 loop reads CASSLVQGTNSPLHF. The nucleotide sequence reads TGTGCCAGCAGCTTAGTTCAGGGGACGAATTCACCCCTCCACTTT.